The sequence of this T cell receptor beta chain was determined in a study of blood T cells in healthy people across ages. Germline CDR1 reads SGHAT; CDR2 reads FQNNGV. V was cut by 1 base and J by 8 bases, with 7 bases left in between. The CDR3 consists of 12 residues. Together with a sample-barcoded 5' primer, a J-beta primer mix was included in a second PCR lasting about 6 to 11 cycles. Each CDR3 protein gets one entry after TCRdb re-called the 5' RACE reads with MiXCR. The table lists 1.6 million or so distinct CDR3 sequences, 30% to 35% of them singletons. The specimen sequenced was blood. The TCR originated in a woman aged 25-40 years in good health. The V and J genes are TRBV11-2 and TRBJ2-3; no clear D gene. CDR3: CASSLVAGTQYF. The CDR3 DNA reads TGTGCCAGCAGCTTAGTCGCCGGTACGCAGTATTTT.